Sequencing of this T cell receptor beta chain was carried out in a study of T cells after yellow fever vaccination. In this sample, this clonotype turned up a few times. The germline V gene has CDR1 MDHEN and CDR2 SYDVKM. Trimming at V came to 5 bases and at J to 2 bases, leaving 7 bases not matched to a gene. CDR3 length: 16 amino acids. TCRdb re-derived calls from the 5' RACE reads in MiXCR, one entry per CDR3 protein. Here the sample spans roughly 94,000 distinct CDR3 sequences, roughly 9% being singletons. The TCR sequence derives from a man younger than 35 who received the YFV17D yellow fever vaccine. Sequenced here: CD8+ T cells not binding an NS4B(214-222) dextramer, sorted from PBMCs, sampled roughly 15 days after the first yellow fever vaccination. The chain carries TRBV28 and TRBJ2-5, with 11 nucleotides matching TRBD2. The CDR3: CASSPYTSGGQETQYF. CDR3 sequence (DNA): TGTGCCAGCAGTCCATACACTAGCGGGGGACAAGAGACCCAGTACTTC.